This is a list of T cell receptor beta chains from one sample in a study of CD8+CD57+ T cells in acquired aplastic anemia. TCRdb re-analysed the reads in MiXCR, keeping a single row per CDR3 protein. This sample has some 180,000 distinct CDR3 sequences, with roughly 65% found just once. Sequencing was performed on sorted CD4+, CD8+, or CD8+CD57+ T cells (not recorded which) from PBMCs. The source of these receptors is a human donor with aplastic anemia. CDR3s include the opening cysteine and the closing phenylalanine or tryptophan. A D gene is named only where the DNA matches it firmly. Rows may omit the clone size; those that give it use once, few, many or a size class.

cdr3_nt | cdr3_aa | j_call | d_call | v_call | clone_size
TGTGCCAGTAGTATTGGGGGGTCTCTCTCTGGAAACACCATATATTTT | CASSIGGSLSGNTIYF | TRBJ1-3 | . | TRBV19 | .
TGCGCCAGCAGCGCCCTGACAGGAATCCAAAATTCACCCCTCCACTTT | CASSALTGIQNSPLHF | TRBJ1-6 | . | TRBV5-1 | few
TGCAGCGTTGGTGTGGGCCCCTACGAGCAGTACTTC | CSVGVGPYEQYF | TRBJ2-7 | . | TRBV29-1 | .
TGTGCCAGCAGCTTAAGCGGGGGGCGTCACGAGCAGTACTTC | CASSLSGGRHEQYF | TRBJ2-7 | TRBD2 | TRBV7-6 | .
TGTGCCAGCAGCAAGCGGGGGGGCACAGATACGCAGTATTTT | CASSKRGGTDTQYF | TRBJ2-3 | TRBD2 | TRBV7-2 | many
TGTGCCAGCAGCCTCCTTGGACTAGCGGACACCGGGGAGCTGTTTTTT | CASSLLGLADTGELFF | TRBJ2-2 | TRBD2 | TRBV7-9 | .
TGTGCCAGCAGTCCACCTAGCGGGCCGCAGTATTTT | CASSPPSGPQYF | TRBJ2-3 | TRBD2 | TRBV12-3/TRBV12-4 | .
TGTGCCAGCAGCTTCTTCGGCGGGGCCTCCTACGAGCAGTACTTC | CASSFFGGASYEQYF | TRBJ2-7 | . | TRBV11-2 | many
TGTGCCAGCAGCAAGAGGGCGGGGGGGCGGACAGATACGCAGTATTTT | CASSKRAGGRTDTQYF | TRBJ2-3 | TRBD2 | TRBV7-2 | .
TGTGCCAGCAGCGTAGGCCGGGTAGCGGGAGTCTCCAATGAGCAGTTCTTC | CASSVGRVAGVSNEQFF | TRBJ2-1 | TRBD2 | TRBV7-9 | .
TGTGCTAGTGGGGGGGCGAGCTACGAGCAGTACTTC | CASGGASYEQYF | TRBJ2-7 | . | TRBV12-5 | .
TGTGCCAGCAGTGAAGCGCTTGCGCTAGGCACTGAAGCTTTCTTT | CASSEALALGTEAFF | TRBJ1-1 | . | TRBV2 | .
TGCGCCAGCAGCTTTAGCGGAACCTACGAGCAGTACTTC | CASSFSGTYEQYF | TRBJ2-7 | . | TRBV5-1 | .
TGTGCCAGTAGTGCAAAAGACAGGACCCAGCATTTT | CASSAKDRTQHF | TRBJ1-5 | . | TRBV19 | .
TGCAGTGCTAGAGACCCCGGGACAGCAAAGAACACTGAAGCTTTCTTT | CSARDPGTAKNTEAFF | TRBJ1-1 | TRBD1 | TRBV20-1 | once
TGTGCCAGCAGTCCCGGGACTAGCGGGAGGCGTGAGCAGTACTTC | CASSPGTSGRREQYF | TRBJ2-7 | TRBD2 | TRBV2 | .
TGTGCCGCCAGCAGAGGAGGGTTGGCCTCCTACGAGCAGTACTTC | CAASRGGLASYEQYF | TRBJ2-7 | . | TRBV15 | .
TGTGCCAGCAGCTTGGAAGGCGGCCAAAAGCATTTT | CASSLEGGQKHF | TRBJ1-5 | . | TRBV5-6 | .
TGCAGTGCTAGTGACAGCCTGGACAATTCACCCCTCCACTTT | CSASDSLDNSPLHF | TRBJ1-6 | . | TRBV20-1 | .
TGTGCCAGCAGCCTGGGGAGTATCGGCGAGCAGTACTTC | CASSLGSIGEQYF | TRBJ2-7 | . | TRBV7-3 | few
TGTGCCAGCAGAAGAGTAGGTAACAATCAGCCCCAGCATTTT | CASRRVGNNQPQHF | TRBJ1-5 | . | TRBV6-1 | many
TGTGCCAGTCATGACAGGGGGCTGAACACTGAAGCTTTCTTT | CASHDRGLNTEAFF | TRBJ1-1 | TRBD1 | TRBV6-1 | .
TGCGCCAGCAGCTTTCTTGCAGGGGACGAGCAGTACTTC | CASSFLAGDEQYF | TRBJ2-7 | . | TRBV5-5 | .
TGTGCCAGCACCTCCCCAGGAAGGGGACGAACTGAAGCTTTCTTT | CASTSPGRGRTEAFF | TRBJ1-1 | . | TRBV12-3/TRBV12-4 | .
TGTGCCAGCAGTGCAGGGGGGGAAGGCTACACCTTC | CASSAGGEGYTF | TRBJ1-2 | TRBD1 | TRBV10-3 | .
TGTGCCAGCAGCCATTCCACGGGGGTAAGCACAGATACGCAGTATTTT | CASSHSTGVSTDTQYF | TRBJ2-3 | . | TRBV9 | .
TGTGCCAGCAGCTTAGTTATGGTCGGACAGGGTCTAAACACTGAAGCTTTCTTT | CASSLVMVGQGLNTEAFF | TRBJ1-1 | TRBD1 | TRBV7-6 | .
TGTGCCAGCAGTAAACAGGGCTATGGCTACACCTTC | CASSKQGYGYTF | TRBJ1-2 | . | TRBV11-1 | .
TGCAGTGCTAGGCACACAGATACGCAGTATTTT | CSARHTDTQYF | TRBJ2-3 | . | TRBV20-1 | few
TGCAGTGCTATGGGGAATGAGCAGTTCTTC | CSAMGNEQFF | TRBJ2-1 | . | TRBV20-1 | .
TGCAGTGCTAGAGAAGTATTCGAGCGGGAGAAGACTGAGCAGTTCTTC | CSAREVFEREKTEQFF | TRBJ2-1 | TRBD2 | TRBV20-1 | .
TGTGCCAGCAGCCAAGCCCCGGGACTAGCGGTGGTAACCGGGGAGCTGTTTTTT | CASSQAPGLAVVTGELFF | TRBJ2-2 | TRBD2 | TRBV14 | .
TGTGCTAGCAGCTTAGGAGGGGGGGCCCAAGAGACCCAGTACTTC | CASSLGGGAQETQYF | TRBJ2-5 | . | TRBV7-7 | many
TGTGCCAGCAGCTTAGAGGCGAGCTCCTACGAGCAGTACTTC | CASSLEASSYEQYF | TRBJ2-7 | . | TRBV7-9 | many
TGCAGTGCTATTCTGGGCTACGAGCAGTACTTC | CSAILGYEQYF | TRBJ2-7 | . | TRBV20-1 | .
TGTGCCAGCAGCCCCCCGAGTGGGCAGCAGTACTTC | CASSPPSGQQYF | TRBJ2-7 | . | TRBV7-2 | .
TGCGCCAGCAGCCAAGATTCAAGTAGCACAGATACGCAGTATTTT | CASSQDSSSTDTQYF | TRBJ2-3 | . | TRBV7-2 | .
TGCGCCAGCAGTGCCCTGACTAGCTCTAATGAGCAGTTCTTC | CASSALTSSNEQFF | TRBJ2-1 | TRBD2 | TRBV10-2 | .